This TCR beta chain was recorded in a study of CD8 T cells in Susac syndrome. Random hexamers were used to reverse transcribe about 0.45 to 1 ug of RNA. Amplification of the TCR beta CDR3 was carried out by immunoSEQ multiplex PCR, which spanned a total of 54 Vbeta and 13 Jbeta segments. TCRdb re-called the immunoSEQ multiplex PCR reads through MiXCR, storing one row per CDR3 protein. The data contain under 80,000 distinct CDR3 sequences, around 96% of them singletons. Sequencing of TCR beta was carried out in blood CD8+ and CD4+ T cells. The CDR3 has 14 amino acids. Per germline, CDR1 LNHDA and CDR2 SQIVND (reference sequence). The V and J ends lost 1 base and 3 bases respectively, with 6 bases between them.

Sequencing used CD8+ T cells from PBMCs. The chain carries TRBV19 and TRBJ2-2, with D unresolved. This clonotype originated in a human donor with multiple sclerosis. CDR3 DNA: TGTGCCAGTAGTATAGGGCCCGACACCGGGGAGCTGTTTTTT. Encoded protein: CASSIGPDTGELFF. The variable domain in full, with the rest retrieved from reference TRBV19 and TRBJ2-2, is DGGITQSPKYLFRKEGQNVTLSCEQNLNHDAMYWYRQDPGQGLRLIYYSQIVNDFQKGDIAEGYSVSREKKESFPLTVTSAQKNPTAFYLCASSIGPDTGELFFGEGSRLTVL.